This TCR beta chain was obtained from a study of blood T cell repertoires in COVID-19. In the authors' methods: Amplifying reference gene primers gave estimates of nucleated cell counts. Libraries were prepared by immunoSEQ multiplex PCR; TCRdb keeps only in-frame clonotypes and omits some of them. The V and J calls and the clone size are those of that table, but D and trimming were determined from the DNA. The data hold more than 300,000 clones, with nearly 90% observed a single time. Seattle researchers signed up patients amid active infection and tracked them longitudinally. This CDR3 has 15 residues. V trimming: 2 bases; J trimming: 7 bases; junction bases outside the gene matches: 5. From germline, CDR1 is SGHAT and CDR2 FQDESV (reference sequence).

This TCR was recovered from a woman between 40 and 50 years old with COVID-19, enrolled during active disease. This chain uses TRBV11-1 with TRBJ1-6; TRBD1 aligns across 7 bases. The specimen was peripheral blood. The CDR3 loop reads CASSLIRGRNSPLHF. CDR3 DNA: TGTGCCAGCAGCTTAATCAGGGGGAGAAATTCACCCCTCCACTTT.